Below are 4 T cell receptor beta chains sequenced from a single sample in a study of T cell repertoires in cytomegalovirus infection. TCRdb reprocessed the reads via MiXCR and lists one record per CDR3 protein. The repertoire holds 500,000 to 600,000 distinct CDR3 sequences, approximately 16% seen once, with about 24% in the top ten. The sequenced sample consisted of CD8+ T cells from PBMCs. These receptors came from a human donor in good health (CMV status not recorded). Some clones in this sample may be carry-over from other donors' samples.

This clonotype was counted many times. The V gene is TRBV7-9, the J gene TRBJ2-1; D gene unclear. CDR1 and CDR2 (germline): SEHNR, FQNEAQ (reference sequence). V lost 6 bases and J 6 bases, leaving 6 bases between the germline ends. The CDR3 is made up of 11 amino acids. CDR3: CASRTSNEQFF. CDR3 nucleotides: TGTGCCAGCAGGACCAGCAATGAGCAGTTCTTC.

A remark on this clonotype: The CDR3 end shows no conserved phenylalanine or tryptophan, and so a read error is likely. This rearrangement joins TRBV29-1 to TRBJ2-1, with 11 bases identical to TRBD1. The CDR3 extends over 15 amino acids. Trimming at V came to 6 bases and at J to 7 bases, leaving 11 bases not matched to a gene. Germline V CDR1 and CDR2: SQVTM, ANQGSEA. CDR3 sequence reads: CSVTGQGARGNEQFL. The DNA for the CDR3 is TGCAGCGTGACAGGACAGGGGGCGCGAGGGAATGAGCAGTTCTTA.

The table lists this clonotype with many counts. J is TRBJ1-1 and V is TRBV7-9; D is possibly TRBD1 (5 bases). The CDR3 spans 15 residues. Germline-derived CDR1 and CDR2 are SEHNR and FQNEAQ (reference sequence). The V gene lost 5 bases and the J gene lost 1 base, with 14 bases spanning the gap. The CDR3 nucleotides are TGTGCCAGCAGCATAGGGGAATTTAAGAACACTGAAGCTTTCTTT. Translated: CASSIGEFKNTEAFF.

This clonotype was observed at least ten times. The chain joins TRBV7-9 to TRBJ1-2; 8 bases line up with TRBD1. V trimming: 0 bases; J trimming: 3 bases; junction bases outside the gene matches: 12. Germline V gives CDR1 SEHNR, CDR2 FQNEAQ (reference sequence). CDR3 size: 18 residues. The chain's CDR3 is CASSLASPGQDRHYGYTF. The CDR3, as DNA: TGTGCCAGCAGCTTAGCGTCCCCGGGACAGGACCGTCACTATGGCTACACCTTC.